The subject of this entry is one T cell receptor (beta chain). Participating donors were healthy, HIV-negative adults free of recent acute infections or vaccinations. CD45RA+ naive and CD45RA-negative memory subsets were separated from CD4+ cells. V shed 1 base and J shed 4 bases, with 14 bases lying between them. The CDR3 spans 16 residues. The germline V gene encodes CDR1 MNHNS and CDR2 SASEGT. These data are taken from a study of shared clonotypes between healthy human individuals. The repertoire was sequenced with immunoSEQ multiplex PCR; TCRdb's copy has only in-frame clones and lacks some. The sample holds 2.5 million or so clones, more than 80% seen once.

This chain links TRBV6-1 with TRBJ1-3; D is uncertain. The sample taken for sequencing was naive CD4+ T cells sorted from blood. The subset is: CD45RA+ positively selected. The sequence derives from a man aged 18-30 years in good health. In DNA form, the CDR3 reads TGTGCCAGCAGTGAAGTGAAGTCAACAACGGGAAACACCATATATTTT. This translates into CASSEVKSTTGNTIYF.